The source of this T cell receptor beta chain is a study of beta chain features in type 1 diabetes. Expressed TCRB transcripts were sequenced because the entire RNA isolate underwent reverse transcription. TCRdb's table, derived via immunoSEQ multiplex PCR, lists solely in-frame clones and lacks some. The sample carries approximately 100,000 clones, 40% recorded once. CDR3 length equals 14 residues. V lost 4 bases and J lost 5; bases outside the gene matches: 8. From germline, CDR1 is SGHRS and CDR2 YFSETQ. The clonotype originates from a woman aged 18-29 years in good health. Sequencing was done on a sample of stem cell memory CD4+ T cells from blood. The V and J genes are TRBV5-1 and TRBJ2-7; 8 bases line up with TRBD1. The CDR3 coding sequence is TGCGCCAGCAGCCTCCAGGGGGCGGCTGACGAGCAGTACTTC. Translating it yields CASSLQGAADEQYF.